The 15 T cell receptor beta chains presented below share a single source sample, sequenced in a study of T cells in Graves' hyperthyroidism and ophthalmopathy. Researchers took RNA transcripts and amplified the TCR beta CDR3 regions from them. RT-PCR in the first round (using the HTBI primer set) targeted the TCR CDR3. MiXCR, applied by TCRdb to the multiplex PCR reads, yields one record per CDR3 protein. The sample lists roughly 380,000 distinct CDR3 sequences; approximately 15% were seen once. The sample consisted of blood. The source of these receptors is a woman aged 55-75 years with Graves' hyperthyroidism.

This clonotype was counted many times. V is TRBV6-2 or TRBV6-3 and J is TRBJ2-5, with TRBD1 as a possible D gene (6 bases). The germline CDR1 and CDR2 sequences are MNHEY and SVGEGT. The V gene lost 6 bases and the J gene lost 5 bases, with 13 bases spanning the gap. This CDR3 is 13 amino acids long. CDR3 region: CASRKTGRETQYF. The DNA for the CDR3 is TGTGCCAGCAGGAAGACAGGCCGGGAGACCCAGTACTTC.

This clonotype was observed many times. The chain is built from TRBV20-1 and TRBJ2-7; 10 bases align to TRBD2. Trimming took 3 bases from V and 2 from J; bases not matched to a gene: 16. This CDR3 is built from 18 residues. Germline CDR1 DFQATT, CDR2 SNEGSKA (reference sequence). The CDR3 sequence: CSASSPSSGSNLAYEQYF. The DNA for the CDR3 is TGCAGTGCTAGCTCCCCGTCTAGCGGGAGTAATCTGGCCTACGAGCAGTACTTC.

This clonotype has a count of ten or more. The V gene is TRBV20-1, the J gene TRBJ1-1; D is uncertain. This CDR3 contains 14 residues. The germline V and J ends were trimmed by 4 bases and 0 bases, with 12 bases remaining between them. Germline CDR1 DFQATT, CDR2 SNEGSKA (reference sequence). CDR3 DNA: TGCAGTGCTAAGGTCGGAGCACTGAACACTGAAGCTTTCTTT. This sequence encodes CSAKVGALNTEAFF.

Comments on this clonotype: A much larger clone lies one base from this, so it may be a read error. The genes are TRBV30 and TRBJ2-7, with 7 bases identical to TRBD1. Germline V lookup: CDR1 GTSNPN, CDR2 SVGIG (reference sequence). This CDR3 contains 13 residues. V trimming: 4 bases; J trimming: 3 bases; junction bases outside the gene matches: 6. CDR3: CAWNRQGDYEQYF. DNA of the CDR3: TGTGCCTGGAATCGACAGGGAGACTACGAGCAGTACTTC.

Comment on this clonotype: It may be a read error: a sequence one base away is much more abundant. This rearrangement joins TRBV11-2 to TRBJ2-1; 10 bases match TRBD2. In germline, CDR1 is SGHAT, CDR2 FQNNGV. The trim removed 0 bases at V and 9 bases at J, leaving 5 bases unmatched. The CDR3 has 15 residues. CDR3 residues: CASSLDSSGRFEQFF. The CDR3 DNA reads as TGTGCCAGCAGCTTAGATTCTAGCGGGAGATTTGAGCAGTTCTTC.

As for this clonotype: This may come from a read error, since a much larger clone is one base off. The chain is built from TRBV11-3 and TRBJ2-5; the D call may be TRBD1 or TRBD2 (5 bases each). The ends were cut back, 4 bases at V and 0 bases at J, with 15 bases in the middle. Germline V lookup: CDR1 SGHNT, CDR2 YENEEA. This CDR3 spans 16 amino acids. Written as DNA, the CDR3 is TGTGCCAGCAGCTCCTTTCCGGGACGGCACCAAGAGACCCAGTACTTC. The encoded protein is CASSSFPGRHQETQYF.

This clonotype was seen at least ten times. This rearrangement joins TRBV5-1 to TRBJ2-3, with 8 bases fitting TRBD2. Germline V gene lookup returns CDR1 SGHRS and CDR2 YFSETQ. Trimming at V came to 1 base and at J to 2 bases, leaving 9 bases not matched to a gene. CDR3 length equals 17 residues. The CDR3 sequence: CASSLITSGGATDTQYF. The CDR3 DNA reads TGCGCCAGCAGCTTGATTACTAGCGGAGGGGCCACAGATACGCAGTATTTT.

This clonotype was seen ten or more times. The rearrangement links TRBV19 to TRBJ1-2; the D is unclear. Germline CDR1 and CDR2: LNHDA and SQIVND (reference sequence). The V and J ends lost 6 bases and 2 bases respectively, with 13 bases between them. The CDR3 length is 14 residues. The CDR3, as DNA: TGTGCCAGTAGGTCGGTATTGAACAACTATGGCTACACCTTC. This sequence encodes CASRSVLNNYGYTF.

This clonotype was seen ten or more times. This chain uses TRBV5-1 with TRBJ2-3; 8 bases match TRBD1. V lost 3 bases to trimming and J lost 0 bases; unmatched junction nucleotides: 3. The CDR3 sequence is 15 residues long. Germline CDR1 reads SGHRS; CDR2 reads YFSETQ. CDR3 DNA sequence: TGCGCCAGCAGCTGGGGACAGGCTAGCACAGATACGCAGTATTTT. Protein sequence: CASSWGQASTDTQYF. The full variable domain, its missing parts supplied by reference TRBV5-1 and TRBJ2-3, is KAGVTQTPRYLIKTRGQQVTLSCSPISGHRSVSWYQQTPGQGLQFLFEYFSETQRNKGNFPGRFSGRQFSNSRSEMNVSTLELGDSALYLCASSWGQASTDTQYFGPGTRLTVL.

This clonotype was seen only a few times. The rearrangement uses TRBV7-2 and TRBJ2-3; tentative D call: TRBD2 (5 bases). This CDR3 is 14 amino acids long. With 1 base removed from V and 8 bases from J, the gap between germline ends came to 13 bases. Germline CDR1 and CDR2: SGHTA and FQGNSA. CDR3 region: CASSLGGARITQYF. Written as DNA, the CDR3 is TGTGCCAGCAGCTTAGGGGGAGCGCGAATTACGCAGTATTTT.

This clonotype was seen repeatedly, ten times or more. This chain connects TRBV3-1 to TRBJ1-2, with 8 bases fitting TRBD1. CDR3 length: 15 amino acids. Germline V gene data show CDR1 as LGHDT and CDR2 as YNNKEL (reference sequence). Losses at the gene ends were 0 bases for V and 8 bases for J; bases not matched to a gene: 8. The CDR3 DNA follows: TGTGCCAGCAGCCAAGAGTATCAGGGGGCGGAAGGCTACACCTTC. Encoded protein: CASSQEYQGAEGYTF.

A few counts support this clonotype. In nucleotides, the CDR3 is TGTGCCAGCAGTTTATGGCCGGGGGCCGGTGAGCAGTTCTTC. Translating it yields CASSLWPGAGEQFF. The chain is built from TRBV12-3 or TRBV12-4 and TRBJ2-1, with D perhaps given as TRBD1 or TRBD2 (6 bases each). The length of the CDR3 is 14 residues. Trimming removed 2 bases from V and 9 bases from J, with 14 bases in between.

This clonotype appeared many times. The chain is built from TRBV6-6 and TRBJ2-1; the match to TRBD1 covers 7 bases. The germline V gene has CDR1 MNHNY and CDR2 SVGAGI (reference sequence). The V segment lost 0 bases and the J segment 4 bases; nucleotides outside the gene matches: 6. CDR3 length equals 16 residues. This CDR3 reads CASSYSGRGKYNEQFF. CDR3 bases: TGTGCCAGCAGTTACTCGGGCAGGGGGAAGTACAATGAGCAGTTCTTC.

A few counts support this clonotype. This chain links TRBV7-6 with TRBJ2-5, with D tentatively TRBD1 or TRBD2 (6 bases each). The CDR3 has 13 residues. Trimming took 5 bases from V and 5 from J, leaving 12 bases between them. Germline lookup yields CDR1 SGHVS and CDR2 FNYEAQ. CDR3 nucleotide sequence: TGTGCCAGCAGCCCCTCGGGGGCCGAGACCCAGTACTTC. It codes for CASSPSGAETQYF.

The gene calls are TRBV9 and TRBJ1-1; D perhaps matches TRBD1 (5 bases). The CDR3 extends over 15 amino acids. V lost 4 bases and J lost 4, with 17 bases in between. In germline, CDR1 is SGDLS, CDR2 YYNGEE. DNA for the CDR3: TGTGCCAGCAGCCCGGGGCGTGGGGCCTTCACTGAAGCTTTCTTT. This codes for CASSPGRGAFTEAFF.